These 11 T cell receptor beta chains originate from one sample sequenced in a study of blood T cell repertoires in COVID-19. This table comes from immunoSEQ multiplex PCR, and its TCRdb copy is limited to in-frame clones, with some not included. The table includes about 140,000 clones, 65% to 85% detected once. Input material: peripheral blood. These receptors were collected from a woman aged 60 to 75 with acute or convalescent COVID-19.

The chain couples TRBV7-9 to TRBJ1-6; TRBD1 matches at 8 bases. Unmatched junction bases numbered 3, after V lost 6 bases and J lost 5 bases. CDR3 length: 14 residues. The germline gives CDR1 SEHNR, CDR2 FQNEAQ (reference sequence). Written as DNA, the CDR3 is TGTGCCAGCAGTTCGGGACAGGATAATTCACCCCTCCACTTT. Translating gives CASSSGQDNSPLHF.

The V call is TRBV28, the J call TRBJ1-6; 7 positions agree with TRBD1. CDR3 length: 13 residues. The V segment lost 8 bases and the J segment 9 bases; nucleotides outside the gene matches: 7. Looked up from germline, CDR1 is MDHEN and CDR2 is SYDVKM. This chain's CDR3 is CASRGGAGSPLHF. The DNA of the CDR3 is TGTGCCAGCCGAGGGGGCGCGGGTTCACCCCTCCACTTT.

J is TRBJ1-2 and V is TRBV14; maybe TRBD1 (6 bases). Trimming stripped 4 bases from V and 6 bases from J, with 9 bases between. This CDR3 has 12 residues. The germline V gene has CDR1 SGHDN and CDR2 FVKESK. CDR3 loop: CASSPWDNGYTF. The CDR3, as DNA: TGTGCCAGCAGCCCTTGGGACAATGGCTACACCTTC.

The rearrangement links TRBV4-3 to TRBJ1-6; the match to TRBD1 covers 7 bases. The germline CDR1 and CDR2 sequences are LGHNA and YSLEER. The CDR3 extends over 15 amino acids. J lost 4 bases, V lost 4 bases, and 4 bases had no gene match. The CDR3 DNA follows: TGCGCCAGCAGCCCCAGGGGGAATTATAATTCACCCCTCCACTTT. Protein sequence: CASSPRGNYNSPLHF.

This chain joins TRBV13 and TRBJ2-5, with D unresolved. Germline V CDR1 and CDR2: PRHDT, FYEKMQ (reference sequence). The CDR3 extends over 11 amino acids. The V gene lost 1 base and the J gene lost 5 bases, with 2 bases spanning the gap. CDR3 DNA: TGTGCCAGCAGCTTAGCGGAGACCCAGTACTTC. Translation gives CASSLAETQYF.

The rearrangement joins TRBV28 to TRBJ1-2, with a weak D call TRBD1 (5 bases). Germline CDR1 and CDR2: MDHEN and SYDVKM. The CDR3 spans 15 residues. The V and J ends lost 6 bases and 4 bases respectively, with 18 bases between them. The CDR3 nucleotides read TGTGCCAGCAGCGCAAACAAGGGGCTGGGCTATGGCTACACCTTC. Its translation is CASSANKGLGYGYTF.

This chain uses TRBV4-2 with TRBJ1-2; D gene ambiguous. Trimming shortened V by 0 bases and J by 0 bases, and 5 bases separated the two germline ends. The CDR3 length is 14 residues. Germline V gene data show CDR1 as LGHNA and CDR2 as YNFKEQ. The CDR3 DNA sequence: TGTGCCAGCAGCCAAGATCAGACTAACTATGGCTACACCTTC. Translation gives CASSQDQTNYGYTF.

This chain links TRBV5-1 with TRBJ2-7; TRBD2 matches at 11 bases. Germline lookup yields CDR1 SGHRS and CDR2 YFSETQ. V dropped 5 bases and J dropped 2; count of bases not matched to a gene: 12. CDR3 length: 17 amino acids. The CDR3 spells CASSGVYTSGSPYEQYF. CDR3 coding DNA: TGCGCCAGCAGTGGGGTGTATACTAGCGGGAGCCCCTACGAGCAGTACTTC.

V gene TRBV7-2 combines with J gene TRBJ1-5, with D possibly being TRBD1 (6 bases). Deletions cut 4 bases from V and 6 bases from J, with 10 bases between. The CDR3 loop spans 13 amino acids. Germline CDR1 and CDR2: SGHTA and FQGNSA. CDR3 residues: CASSWYRAQPQHF. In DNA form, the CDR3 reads TGTGCCAGCAGCTGGTACAGGGCTCAGCCCCAGCATTTT.

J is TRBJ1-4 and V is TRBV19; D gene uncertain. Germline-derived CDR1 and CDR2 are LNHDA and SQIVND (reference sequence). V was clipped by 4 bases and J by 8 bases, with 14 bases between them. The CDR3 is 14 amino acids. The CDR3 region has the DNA TGTGCCAGTAGTAAATACTCCAGAGGGGAAAAACTGTTTTTT. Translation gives CASSKYSRGEKLFF.

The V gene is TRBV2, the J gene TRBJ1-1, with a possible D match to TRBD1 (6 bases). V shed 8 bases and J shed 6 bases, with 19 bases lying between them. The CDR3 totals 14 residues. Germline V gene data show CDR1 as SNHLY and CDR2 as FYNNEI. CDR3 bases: TGTGCCAGCCGAAGCGGACAGCCAAGCGCTGAAGCTTTCTTT. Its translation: CASRSGQPSAEAFF.